This TCR beta chain was identified during a study of blood T cell repertoires in COVID-19. The wider study: Samples came from the United States, Italy and Spain, spanning acute and convalescent COVID-19. PBMCs, B-cell-depleted T cells, or T cells provided the cDNA or gDNA that made up the material.

Under the authors' procedure: Amplification from reference gene primers served as the basis for estimated nucleated cell counts. Here immunoSEQ multiplex PCR was the method, and the copy in TCRdb shows in-frame clones only, minus some. V and J calls and clone size are copied from that table; D and trimming were computed from the DNA. The sample consists of about 45,000 clones, over 90% of them appearing once. The germline V gene has CDR1 KGHSH and CDR2 LQKENI. The ends lost 3 bases at V and 3 bases at J; junction bases unmatched: 2. This CDR3 is built from 14 residues. The receptor was isolated from a human donor in a cohort sampled during active COVID-19. The sequenced sample was peripheral blood. This chain links TRBV18 with TRBJ1-1; 9 nucleotides agree with TRBD1. CDR3 DNA sequence: TGTGCCAGCTCACCTTGGACAGGGGACACTGAAGCTTTCTTT. Translating it yields CASSPWTGDTEAFF.